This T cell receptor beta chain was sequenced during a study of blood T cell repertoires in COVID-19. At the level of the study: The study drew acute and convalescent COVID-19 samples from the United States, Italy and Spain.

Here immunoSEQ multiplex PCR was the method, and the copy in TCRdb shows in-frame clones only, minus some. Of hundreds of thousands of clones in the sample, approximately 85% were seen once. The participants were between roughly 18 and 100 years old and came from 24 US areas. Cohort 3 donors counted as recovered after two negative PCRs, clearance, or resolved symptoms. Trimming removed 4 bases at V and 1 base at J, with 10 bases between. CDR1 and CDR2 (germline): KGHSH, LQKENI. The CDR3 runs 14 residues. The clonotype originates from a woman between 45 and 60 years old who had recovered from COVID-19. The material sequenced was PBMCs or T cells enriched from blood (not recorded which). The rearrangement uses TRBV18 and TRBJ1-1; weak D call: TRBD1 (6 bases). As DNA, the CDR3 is TGTGCCAGCTCACGGGACACGGGGAACACTGAAGCTTTCTTT. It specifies CASSRDTGNTEAFF.